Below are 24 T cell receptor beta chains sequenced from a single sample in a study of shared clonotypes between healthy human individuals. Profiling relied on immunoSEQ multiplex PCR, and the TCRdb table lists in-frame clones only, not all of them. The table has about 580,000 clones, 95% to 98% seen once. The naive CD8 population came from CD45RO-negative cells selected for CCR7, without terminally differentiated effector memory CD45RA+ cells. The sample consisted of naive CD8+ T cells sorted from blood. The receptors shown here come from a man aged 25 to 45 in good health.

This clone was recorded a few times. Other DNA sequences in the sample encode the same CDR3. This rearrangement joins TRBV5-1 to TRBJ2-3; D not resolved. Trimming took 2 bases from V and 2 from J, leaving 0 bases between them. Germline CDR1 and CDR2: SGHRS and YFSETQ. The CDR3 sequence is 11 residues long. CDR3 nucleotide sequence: TGCGCCAGCAGCTTCACAGATACGCAGTATTTT. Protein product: CASSFTDTQYF.

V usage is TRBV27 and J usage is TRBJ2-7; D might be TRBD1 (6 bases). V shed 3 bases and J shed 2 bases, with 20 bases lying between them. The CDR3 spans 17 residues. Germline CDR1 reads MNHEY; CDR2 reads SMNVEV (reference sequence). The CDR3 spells CASSLGQYDGPAYEQYF. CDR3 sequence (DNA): TGTGCCAGCAGTTTGGGACAATACGACGGTCCGGCCTACGAGCAGTACTTC.

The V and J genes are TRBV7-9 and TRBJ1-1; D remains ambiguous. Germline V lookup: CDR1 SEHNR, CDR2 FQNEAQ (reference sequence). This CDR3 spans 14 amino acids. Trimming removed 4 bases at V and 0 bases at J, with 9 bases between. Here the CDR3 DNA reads TGTGCCAGCAGCTCCGACCGATTGAACACTGAAGCTTTCTTT. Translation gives CASSSDRLNTEAFF. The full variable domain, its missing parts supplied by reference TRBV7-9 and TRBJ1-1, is DTGVSQNPRHKITKRGQNVTFRCDPISEHNRLYWYRQTLGQGPEFLTYFQNEAQLEKSRLLSDRFSAERPKGSFSTLEIQRTEQGDSAMYLCASSSDRLNTEAFFGQGTRLTVV.

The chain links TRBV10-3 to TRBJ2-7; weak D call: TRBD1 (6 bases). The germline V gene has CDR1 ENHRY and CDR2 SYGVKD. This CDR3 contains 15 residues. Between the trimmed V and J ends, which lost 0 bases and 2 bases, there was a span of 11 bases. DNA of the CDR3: TGTGCCATCAGTGAGTCGACCGGGACACCCTACGAGCAGTACTTC. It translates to CAISESTGTPYEQYF.

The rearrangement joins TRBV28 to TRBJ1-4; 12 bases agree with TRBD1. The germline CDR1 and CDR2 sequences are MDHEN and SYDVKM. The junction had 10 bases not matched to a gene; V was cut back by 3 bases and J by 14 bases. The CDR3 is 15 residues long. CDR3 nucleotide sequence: TGTGCCAGCAGTTTGGGGACAGGGGGCCCGGTTAGGCTGTTTTTT. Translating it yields CASSLGTGGPVRLFF.

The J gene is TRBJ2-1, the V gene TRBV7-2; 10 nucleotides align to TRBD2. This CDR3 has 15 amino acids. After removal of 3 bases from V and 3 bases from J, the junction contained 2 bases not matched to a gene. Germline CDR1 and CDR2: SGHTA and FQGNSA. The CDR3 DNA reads TGTGCCAGCAGCTTGGAGCGGGAGGGCTACAATGAGCAGTTCTTC. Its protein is CASSLEREGYNEQFF.

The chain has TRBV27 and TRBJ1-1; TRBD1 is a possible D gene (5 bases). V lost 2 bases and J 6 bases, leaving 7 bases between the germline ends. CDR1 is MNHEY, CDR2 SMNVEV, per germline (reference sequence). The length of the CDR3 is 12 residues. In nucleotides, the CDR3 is TGTGCCAGCAGTTTACTGGGGGCTGAAGCTTTCTTT. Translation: CASSLLGAEAFF.

Here the CDR3 DNA reads TGTGCCAGCTCACCAGGGGTCACGGCGAGCTCCTACGAGCAGTACTTC. Protein: CASSPGVTASSYEQYF. J is TRBJ2-7 and V is TRBV18; no reliable D call. V gave up 2 bases and J gave up 0 bases, with 14 bases separating them. The CDR3 loop spans 16 amino acids. From germline, CDR1 is KGHSH and CDR2 LQKENI.

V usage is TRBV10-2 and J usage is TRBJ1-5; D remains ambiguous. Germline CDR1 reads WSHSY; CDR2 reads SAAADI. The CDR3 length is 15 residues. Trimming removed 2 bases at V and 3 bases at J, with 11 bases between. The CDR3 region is CASSELSAPNQPQHF. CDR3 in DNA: TGCGCCAGCAGTGAGCTGTCAGCTCCCAATCAGCCCCAGCATTTT.

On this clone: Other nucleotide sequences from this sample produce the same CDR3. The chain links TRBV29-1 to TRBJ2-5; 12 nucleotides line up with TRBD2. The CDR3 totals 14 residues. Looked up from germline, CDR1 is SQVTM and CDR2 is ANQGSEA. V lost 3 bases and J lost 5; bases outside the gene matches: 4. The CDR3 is CSVELAGGGETQYF. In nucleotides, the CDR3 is TGCAGCGTTGAGCTAGCGGGAGGGGGGGAGACCCAGTACTTC.

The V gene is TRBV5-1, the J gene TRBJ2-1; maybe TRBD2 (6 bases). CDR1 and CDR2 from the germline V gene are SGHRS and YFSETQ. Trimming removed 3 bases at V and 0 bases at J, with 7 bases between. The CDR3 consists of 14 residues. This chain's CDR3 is CASSSDYSYNEQFF. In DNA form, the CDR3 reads TGCGCCAGCAGCTCGGACTACTCCTACAATGAGCAGTTCTTC.

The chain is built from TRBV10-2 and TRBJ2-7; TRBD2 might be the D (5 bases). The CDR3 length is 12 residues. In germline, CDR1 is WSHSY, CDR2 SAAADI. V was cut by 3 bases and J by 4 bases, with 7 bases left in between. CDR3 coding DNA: TGCGCCAGCAGTGACGGCGGGTACGAGCAGTACTTC. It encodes CASSDGGYEQYF.

Here the CDR3 DNA reads TGCGCCAGCAGCCAAGAAATGGACGGTGGGCAGTTCTTC. Encoded protein: CASSQEMDGGQFF. The genes are TRBV4-1 and TRBJ2-1; D gene uncertain. Germline V CDR1 and CDR2: MGHRA, YSYEKL. The CDR3 loop spans 13 amino acids. Trimming removed 0 bases at V and 12 bases at J, with 12 bases between.

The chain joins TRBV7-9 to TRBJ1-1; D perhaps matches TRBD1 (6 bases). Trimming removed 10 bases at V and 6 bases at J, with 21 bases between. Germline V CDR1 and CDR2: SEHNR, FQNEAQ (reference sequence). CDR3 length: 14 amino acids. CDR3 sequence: CATRGRAGGSEAFF. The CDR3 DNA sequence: TGTGCCACCCGGGGCAGGGCCGGGGGCTCTGAAGCTTTCTTT.

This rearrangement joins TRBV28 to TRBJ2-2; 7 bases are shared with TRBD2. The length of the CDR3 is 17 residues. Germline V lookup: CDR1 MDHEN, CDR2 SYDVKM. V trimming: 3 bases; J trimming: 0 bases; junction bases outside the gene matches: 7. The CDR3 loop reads CASSFYSLAANTGELFF. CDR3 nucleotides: TGTGCCAGCAGTTTTTACTCCCTAGCGGCGAACACCGGGGAGCTGTTTTTT.

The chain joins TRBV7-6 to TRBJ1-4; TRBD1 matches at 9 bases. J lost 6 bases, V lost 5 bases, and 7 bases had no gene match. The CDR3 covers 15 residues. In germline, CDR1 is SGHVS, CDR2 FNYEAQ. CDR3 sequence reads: CASSRRQGGDEKLFF. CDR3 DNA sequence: TGTGCCAGCAGCAGGCGACAGGGGGGAGATGAAAAACTGTTTTTT.

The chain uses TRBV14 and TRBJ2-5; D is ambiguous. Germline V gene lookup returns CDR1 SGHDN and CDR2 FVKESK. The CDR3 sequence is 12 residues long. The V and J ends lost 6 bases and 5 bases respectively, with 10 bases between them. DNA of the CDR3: TGTGCCAGCAGACGTAATGGGGAGACCCAGTACTTC. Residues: CASRRNGETQYF.

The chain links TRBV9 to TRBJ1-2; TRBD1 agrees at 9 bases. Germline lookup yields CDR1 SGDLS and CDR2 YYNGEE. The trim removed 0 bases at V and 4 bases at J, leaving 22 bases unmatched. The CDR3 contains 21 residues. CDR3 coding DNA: TGTGCCAGCAGCGTAGGTGCCCATAGGGGTCCGGGACAGGGTATAGTCTATGGCTACACCTTC. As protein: CASSVGAHRGPGQGIVYGYTF.

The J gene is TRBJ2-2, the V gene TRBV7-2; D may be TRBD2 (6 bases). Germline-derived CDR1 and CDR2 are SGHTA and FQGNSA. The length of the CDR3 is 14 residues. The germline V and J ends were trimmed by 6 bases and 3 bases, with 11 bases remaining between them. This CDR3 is CASSSPGDTGELFF. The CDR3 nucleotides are TGTGCCAGCAGTTCTCCGGGGGACACCGGGGAGCTGTTTTTT.

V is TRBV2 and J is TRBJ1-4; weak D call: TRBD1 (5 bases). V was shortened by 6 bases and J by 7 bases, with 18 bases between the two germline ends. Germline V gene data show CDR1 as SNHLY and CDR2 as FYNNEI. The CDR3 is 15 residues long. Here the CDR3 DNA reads TGTGCCAGCAGAGGTACAGGACAACCTGGTGAAAAACTGTTTTTT. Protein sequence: CASRGTGQPGEKLFF.

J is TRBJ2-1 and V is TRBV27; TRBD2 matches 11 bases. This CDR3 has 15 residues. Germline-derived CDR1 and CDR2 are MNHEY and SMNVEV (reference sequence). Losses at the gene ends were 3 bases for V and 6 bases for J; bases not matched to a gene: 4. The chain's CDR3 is CASSFGLAGGNEQFF. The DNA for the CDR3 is TGTGCCAGCAGTTTCGGACTAGCGGGCGGCAATGAGCAGTTCTTC.

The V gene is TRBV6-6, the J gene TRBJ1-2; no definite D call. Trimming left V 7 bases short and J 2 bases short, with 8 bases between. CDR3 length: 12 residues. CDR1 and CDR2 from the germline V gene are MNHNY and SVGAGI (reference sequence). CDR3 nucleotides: TGTGCCAGCACCGCGGACAACTATGGCTACACCTTC. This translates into CASTADNYGYTF.

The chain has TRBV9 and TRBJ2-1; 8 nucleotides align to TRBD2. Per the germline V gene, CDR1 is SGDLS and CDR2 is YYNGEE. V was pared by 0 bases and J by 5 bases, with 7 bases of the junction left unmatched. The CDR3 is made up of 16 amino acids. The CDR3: CASSVDKRETNNEQFF. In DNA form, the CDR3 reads TGTGCCAGCAGCGTAGATAAGCGGGAGACCAACAATGAGCAGTTCTTC.

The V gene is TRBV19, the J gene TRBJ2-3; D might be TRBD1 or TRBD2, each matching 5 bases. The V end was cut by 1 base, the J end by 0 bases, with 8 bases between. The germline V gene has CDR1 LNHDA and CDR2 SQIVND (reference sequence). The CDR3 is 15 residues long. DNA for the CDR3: TGTGCCAGTAGTATAGCAGGGACCAGCACAGATACGCAGTATTTT. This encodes CASSIAGTSTDTQYF.